The next 26 T cell receptor beta chains were all read from a single sample in a study of radiation and T cells in renal cell carcinoma. Documented time point: blood 2 weeks post-SBRT. Treatment meaning: 15 Gy SBRT to primary tumor, nephrectomy 4 weeks later. TCRdb's copy holds only in-frame clones and misses some; the assay was immunoSEQ multiplex PCR. The sample records fewer than 30,000 clones, more than 65% being singletons. The sample consisted of blood, taken from a patient whose treatment included radiotherapy and nephrectomy. These receptors were obtained from a man aged 55-75 years with renal cell carcinoma.

This sequence joins TRBV11-3 and TRBJ2-2; 9 positions match TRBD2. The V and J ends lost 0 bases and 4 bases, in that order; junction bases with no gene match: 6. Per germline, CDR1 SGHNT and CDR2 YENEEA. This CDR3 has 17 residues. The CDR3 DNA is TGTGCCAGCAGCTTAGATGTAATAGCGGGAGTCACCGGGGAGCTGTTTTTT. This sequence encodes CASSLDVIAGVTGELFF.

The chain employs TRBV5-4 and TRBJ2-5; D possibly corresponds to TRBD2 (6 bases). Germline V gives CDR1 SGHNT, CDR2 YYREEE (reference sequence). The CDR3 spans 14 residues. V lost 2 bases and J lost 4, with 12 bases in between. CDR3 residues: CASSLGGARETQYF. The CDR3 coding sequence is TGTGCCAGCAGCTTAGGAGGGGCCCGAGAGACCCAGTACTTC.

The chain couples TRBV6-5 to TRBJ2-5; 12 bases match TRBD2. The DNA end favors TRBJ2-7, so the J call may be wrong. The germline V gene has CDR1 MNHEY and CDR2 SVGAGI. The CDR3 sequence is 15 residues long. This chain's CDR3 is CASSYPTSGRSEQYF. In DNA form, the CDR3 reads TGTGCCAGCAGTTACCCGACTAGCGGGAGATCCGAGCAGTACTTC.

The CDR3 DNA reads TGTGCCAGCAGCTCTATAAATCAGCCCCAGCATTTT. Translated: CASSSINQPQHF. The V and J genes are TRBV5-5 and TRBJ1-5; no clear D. Germline V lookup: CDR1 SGHKS, CDR2 YYEKEE (reference sequence). This CDR3 contains 12 residues. V was pared by 3 bases and J by 4 bases, with 5 bases between.

The J gene is TRBJ2-3, the V gene TRBV19; possibly TRBD1 for D (6 bases). Per the germline V gene, CDR1 is LNHDA and CDR2 is SQIVND (reference sequence). The CDR3 sequence is 15 residues long. Trimming cost V 5 bases and J 4 bases, with 16 bases left between them. The CDR3 DNA follows: TGTGCCAGTAGTTTCGGGACAACCCTGGCAGATACGCAGTATTTT. Amino acid sequence: CASSFGTTLADTQYF.

The chain combines TRBV18 with TRBJ1-1, with 10 bases that match TRBD1. The CDR3 loop spans 15 amino acids. With 6 bases clipped from V and 0 bases from J, the junction kept 4 bases outside the gene matches. Germline V gene sequence: CDR1 KGHSH, CDR2 LQKENI. CDR3 protein: CASSRDRGVNTEAFF. The CDR3 bases are TGTGCCAGCTCCCGGGACAGGGGTGTGAACACTGAAGCTTTCTTT.

This chain uses TRBV27 with TRBJ1-1; D gene ambiguous. Germline CDR1 reads MNHEY; CDR2 reads SMNVEV (reference sequence). The CDR3 has 16 residues. V gave up 0 bases and J gave up 0 bases, with 11 bases separating them. CDR3 DNA sequence: TGTGCCAGCAGTTTATCGTGGGCCCTTATGAACACTGAAGCTTTCTTT. Residues: CASSLSWALMNTEAFF.

The chain couples TRBV19 to TRBJ2-4; TRBD1 or TRBD2 may be the D gene (6 bases each). The V gene's germline CDR1 is LNHDA and CDR2 SQIVND (reference sequence). This CDR3 contains 12 residues. V dropped 5 bases and J dropped 8 bases, with 10 bases sitting between them. The CDR3 sequence is CASSWGADIQYF. CDR3 in DNA: TGTGCCAGTAGTTGGGGGGCGGACATTCAGTACTTC.

This chain connects TRBV27 to TRBJ1-1; D perhaps matches TRBD1 (6 bases). The ends were cut back, 2 bases at V and 2 bases at J, with 12 bases in the middle. The length of the CDR3 is 15 residues. Germline CDR1 and CDR2: MNHEY and SMNVEV (reference sequence). This CDR3 reads CASSLRGGKNTEAFF. The CDR3 DNA reads TGTGCCAGCAGTTTAAGGGGGGGCAAAAACACTGAAGCTTTCTTT.

The gene calls are TRBV6-1 and TRBJ1-4; 9 nucleotides align to TRBD1. In germline, CDR1 is MNHNS, CDR2 SASEGT. Trimming at V came to 5 bases and at J to 12 bases, leaving 10 bases not matched to a gene. CDR3 length equals 14 residues. The CDR3 reads CASSQPGQGVQLFF. In DNA, the CDR3 is TGTGCCAGCAGTCAACCGGGACAGGGAGTACAACTGTTTTTT.

This rearrangement joins TRBV2 to TRBJ2-5; D is perhaps TRBD1 (5 bases). The germline gives CDR1 SNHLY, CDR2 FYNNEI. This CDR3 contains 14 residues. Trimming pared 2 bases from V and 3 bases from J, leaving 10 bases between. The CDR3 sequence is CASSEQGRKETQYF. In nucleotides, the CDR3 is TGTGCCAGCAGTGAACAGGGCAGAAAAGAGACCCAGTACTTC.

This chain connects TRBV7-6 to TRBJ2-1; TRBD2 is a possible D gene (5 bases). The germline CDR1 and CDR2 sequences are SGHVS and FNYEAQ. This CDR3 has 10 residues. V shed 11 bases and J shed 12 bases, with 14 bases lying between them. The CDR3 loop is CAGGAGRQFF. CDR3 nucleotides: TGTGCCGGAGGTGCGGGTCGGCAGTTCTTC. Combining the CDR3 with reference TRBV7-6 and TRBJ2-1 gives the whole variable domain GAGVSQSPRYKVTKRGQDVALRCDPISGHVSLYWYRQALGQGPEFLTYFNYEAQQDKSGLPNDRFSAERPEGSISTLTIQRTEQRDSAMYRCAGGAGRQFFGPGTRLTVL.

The V call is TRBV4-3, the J call TRBJ1-2; 11 bases align to TRBD1. The germline CDR1 and CDR2 sequences are LGHNA and YSLEER. The CDR3 contains 16 residues. V gave up 4 bases and J gave up 4 bases; unmatched junction bases: 8. CDR3 in amino acids: CASSRGTGGAGYGYTF. In DNA, the CDR3 is TGCGCCAGCAGCCGAGGGACAGGGGGGGCGGGCTATGGCTACACCTTC.

This chain joins TRBV5-1 and TRBJ2-4; D may be TRBD2 (6 bases). Between the trimmed V and J ends, which lost 1 base and 6 bases, there was a span of 14 bases. Germline assignment: CDR1 SGHRS and CDR2 YFSETQ. CDR3 size: 15 residues. The CDR3 nucleotides read TGCGCCAGCAGCTTGAATAGCGGTAATATAAACATTCAGTACTTC. Its translation: CASSLNSGNINIQYF.

J is TRBJ1-1 and V is TRBV28, with 7 nucleotides matching TRBD1. Germline CDR1 reads MDHEN; CDR2 reads SYDVKM. The CDR3 contains 15 residues. The V gene end was trimmed by 8 bases and the J gene end by 5 bases; junction bases not matched to a gene: 14. CDR3 residues: CASRSPITGVTEAFF. Written as DNA, the CDR3 is TGTGCCAGCCGATCCCCAATAACAGGGGTTACTGAAGCTTTCTTT.

Only a few counts were recorded for this clone. The CDR3 loop is CASAIGTSGNYEQYF. DNA for the CDR3: TGTGCCAGCGCCATTGGGACTAGCGGGAATTACGAGCAGTACTTC. The chain has TRBV2 and TRBJ2-7; 13 bases match TRBD2. V lost 8 bases to trimming and J lost 4 bases; unmatched junction nucleotides: 8. The germline CDR1 and CDR2 sequences are SNHLY and FYNNEI. There are 15 residues in the CDR3.

V and J are TRBV27 and TRBJ2-7; 10 bases agree with TRBD2. The CDR3 consists of 16 residues. In germline, CDR1 is MNHEY, CDR2 SMNVEV (reference sequence). J gave up 2 bases and V 5 bases, and 9 bases lay outside the gene matches. The DNA of the CDR3 is TGTGCCAGCAGTCCCCAGAGCGGGAGGGGAACCTACGAGCAGTACTTC. Its translation: CASSPQSGRGTYEQYF.

The rearrangement joins TRBV4-2 to TRBJ1-1; 7 bases line up with TRBD1. This CDR3 is built from 18 residues. With V trimmed by 2 bases and J by 4 bases, 16 bases remained unmatched. Germline values: CDR1 LGHNA, CDR2 YNFKEQ. Here the CDR3 reads CASSQTQPGTAMGTEAFF. Written as DNA, the CDR3 is TGTGCCAGCAGCCAAACCCAACCGGGGACAGCAATGGGCACTGAAGCTTTCTTT.

This clone has only one observation. V gene TRBV7-9 combines with J gene TRBJ2-5; a possible D gene is TRBD2 (6 bases). CDR1 SEHNR and CDR2 FQNEAQ come from the germline V gene (reference sequence). V dropped 1 base and J dropped 1 base, with 13 bases sitting between them. The CDR3 sequence is 16 residues long. CDR3 bases: TGTGCCAGCAGCTTAGTAGGTAGCGGAGGCCAAGAGACCCAGTACTTC. Translation gives CASSLVGSGGQETQYF.

This clone was found once. This chain joins TRBV2 and TRBJ2-7, with 9 bases that match TRBD1. This CDR3 contains 14 residues. The germline CDR1 and CDR2 sequences are SNHLY and FYNNEI. V was pared by 6 bases and J by 0 bases, with 3 bases of the junction left unmatched. The CDR3 DNA follows: TGTGCCAGCAGGACAGGGGGGAGCTCCTACGAGCAGTACTTC. Translating it yields CASRTGGSSYEQYF.

This chain connects TRBV5-1 to TRBJ2-7; a possible D gene is TRBD2 (5 bases). V lost 3 bases to trimming and J lost 10 bases, with 20 bases between them. This CDR3 is 14 amino acids long. The germline gives CDR1 SGHRS, CDR2 YFSETQ. In DNA form, the CDR3 reads TGCGCCAGCAGCTGGTACGACCCCCCGGAGGACCAGTACTTC. Protein sequence: CASSWYDPPEDQYF. The full variable domain, in which reference TRBV5-1 and TRBJ2-7 provide the parts outside the CDR3, is KAGVTQTPRYLIKTRGQQVTLSCSPISGHRSVSWYQQTPGQGLQFLFEYFSETQRNKGNFPGRFSGRQFSNSRSEMNVSTLELGDSALYLCASSWYDPPEDQYFGPGTRLTVT.

For the CDR3, the DNA is TGCAGCGTTGTTCCTGGACTAGCGGGGAACGATGAGCAGTTCTTC. Translating it yields CSVVPGLAGNDEQFF. This sequence joins TRBV29-1 and TRBJ2-1, with 12 positions matching TRBD2. The CDR3 contains 15 residues. The V and J ends lost 4 bases and 8 bases, in that order; junction bases with no gene match: 9. Germline CDR1 reads SQVTM; CDR2 reads ANQGSEA.

Of note for this clone: This likely stems from a read error, as it lies one base from a far larger clone. V usage is TRBV12-2 and J usage is TRBJ2-2; the table's TRBD2 call for D was not verified on the DNA. TRBV12-2 is recorded as a pseudogene. This CDR3 contains 20 residues. The CDR3 spells CASRSNPRLGGGSGTGELFF. The CDR3 bases are TGTGCAAGTCGCTCTAACCCCCGACTGGGGGGCGGGAGTGGGACCGGGGAGCTGTTTTTT.

This clone was observed a single time. The genes are TRBV18 and TRBJ2-7; D is unresolved. Germline lookup yields CDR1 KGHSH and CDR2 LQKENI. This CDR3 is 16 amino acids long. V lost 6 bases and J 9 bases, leaving 27 bases between the germline ends. The DNA of the CDR3 is TGTGCCAGCTCCCCCTCACTCCCGGGTCCCTCGACCGGGCAGTACTTC. Translated, it gives CASSPSLPGPSTGQYF.

V gene TRBV21-1 combines with J gene TRBJ2-3; TRBD2, as called in the table, went unchecked against the DNA. TRBV21-1 is flagged as a pseudogene. This CDR3 region has 11 residues. As DNA, the CDR3 is TGTGCCAGCAGTATCCTCGATACGCAGTATTTT. Translated, it gives CASSILDTQYF.

V gene TRBV18 combines with J gene TRBJ1-1; D unresolved. Germline values: CDR1 KGHSH, CDR2 LQKENI. Deletions cut 2 bases from V and 1 base from J, with 5 bases between. This CDR3 is 13 amino acids long. CDR3 nucleotides: TGTGCCAGCTCACCAAATGGGAACACTGAAGCTTTCTTT. Encoded protein: CASSPNGNTEAFF. Based on the CDR3 plus reference TRBV18 and TRBJ1-1, the full variable domain is NAGVMQNPRHLVRRRGQEARLRCSPMKGHSHVYWYRQLPEEGLKFMVYLQKENIIDESGMPKERFSAEFPKEGPSILRIQQVVRGDSAAYFCASSPNGNTEAFFGQGTRLTVV.